This TCR beta chain was sequenced during a study of shared clonotypes between healthy human individuals. General study findings and limits: The sharing of 5% to 6.5% of naive CD4 clonotypes was seen across a handful of donors.

The CDR3 is made up of 16 amino acids. V was shortened by 0 bases and J by 2 bases, with 15 bases between the two germline ends. CDR1 and CDR2 (germline): SGDLS, YYNGEE. About this clone itself: Its specificity is not known.

Some clones are missing from TCRdb's copy, which holds only in-frame ones; the method was immunoSEQ multiplex PCR. This sample carries roughly 2,300,000 clones, roughly 90% of them seen once, and the ten largest clones take around 0.35%. Material for sequencing was naive CD4+ T cells from PBMCs. Subset: CD45RA+ positively selected. The receptor comes from a man aged 18 to 30 in good health. Some clones in this sample may be carry-over from other donors' samples. This chain links TRBV9 with TRBJ2-7, with D perhaps TRBD2 (5 bases). This CDR3 is CASSVEEGRGTYEQYF. In nucleotides, the CDR3 is TGTGCCAGCAGCGTAGAAGAGGGCCGGGGAACCTACGAGCAGTACTTC. The full variable domain, in which reference TRBV9 and TRBJ2-7 provide the parts outside the CDR3, is DSGVTQTPKHLITATGQRVTLRCSPRSGDLSVYWYQQSLDQGLQFLIQYYNGEERAKGNILERFSAQQFPDLHSELNLSSLELGDSALYFCASSVEEGRGTYEQYFGPGTRLTVT.